Presented here are 6 T cell receptor beta chains from one specimen sequenced in a study of monozygotic twins with inflammatory bowel disease. No DNA is given; TCRdb re-called the 5' RACE reads and lists each CDR3 protein once. The sample includes roughly 160,000 distinct CDR3 sequences. Sequencing used blood. The receptor set was obtained from a human donor with ulcerative colitis or Crohn's disease, or a healthy co-twin of an affected twin (not recorded which).

J is TRBJ2-3 and V is TRBV7-2. CDR1 and CDR2 from the germline V gene are SGHTA and FQGNSA. CDR3 length: 14 amino acids. This CDR3 reads CASSSTRIQNTQYF.

The chain combines TRBV10-3 with TRBJ2-2; TCRdb designates TRBD1, a call that cannot be tested without DNA. CDR1 is ENHRY and CDR2 is SYGVKD in the germline V gene. This CDR3 has 15 residues. This CDR3 is CAIRTGQGSSGELFF.

The chain recombines TRBV5-4 with TRBJ2-6; TCRdb lists TRBD1, though no DNA is available to test this call. This CDR3 spans 18 amino acids. CDR1 is SGHNT and CDR2 is YYREEE in the germline V gene (reference sequence). The CDR3 is CASSLAGTGETGANVLTF.

The V gene is TRBV5-1, the J gene TRBJ2-1; TCRdb's D call of TRBD1 is untestable without DNA. CDR1 and CDR2 (germline): SGHRS, YFSETQ. The CDR3 sequence is 15 residues long. CDR3 sequence reads: CASSPTPGSYNEQFF.

The V and J genes are TRBV28 and TRBJ1-1; TCRdb lists TRBD1, though no DNA is available to test this call. Germline lookup yields CDR1 MDHEN and CDR2 SYDVKM. The CDR3 loop spans 14 amino acids. The CDR3 spells CASSFPGSLGKAFF. The variable domain in full, with the rest retrieved from reference TRBV28 and TRBJ1-1, is DVKVTQSSRYLVKRTGEKVFLECVQDMDHENMFWYRQDPGLGLRLIYFSYDVKMKEKGDIPEGYSVSREKKERFSLILESASTNQTSMYLCASSFPGSLGKAFFGQGTRLTVV.

The J gene is TRBJ1-5, the V gene TRBV20-1. This CDR3 spans 17 amino acids. CDR1 is DFQATT, CDR2 SNEGSKA, per germline (reference sequence). The CDR3 reads CSARAPPGGGENQPQHF.